A selection of T cell receptor beta chains follows, all from one sample in a study of low-dose radiotherapy and immunotherapy resistance in tumors. TCRdb fed the reads into MiXCR, producing one record per CDR3 protein. The table includes under 70,000 distinct CDR3 sequences, about 25% detected once. The material was PBMCs, obtained after low-dose radiotherapy plus immunotherapy. These receptors all come from a male donor with prostate cancer. The CDR3 runs from the conserved cysteine through the conserved F or W. A D gene is named only where the DNA matches it firmly. The size field is filled for only some rows; it gives once, few, many or a size class.

many | TRBJ2-7 | TRBD2 | TRBV7-9 | CASSLAGSGRGYEQYF | TGTGCCAGCAGCTTAGCGGGGAGCGGGAGAGGCTACGAGCAGTACTTC
many | TRBJ2-2 | TRBD2 | TRBV12-3/TRBV12-4 | CASTRGGSGELFF | TGTGCCAGCACTCGGGGGGGGAGTGGGGAGCTGTTTTTT
. | TRBJ1-5 | TRBD1 | TRBV29-1 | CRGRQGEPNQPQHF | TGCAGGGGTAGGCAGGGGGAGCCCAATCAGCCCCAGCATTTT
many | TRBJ1-4 | . | TRBV28 | CASSLLGQTGEKLFF | TGTGCCAGCAGTTTATTGGGGCAAACAGGTGAAAAACTGTTTTTT
. | TRBJ2-3 | . | TRBV6-1 | CASSRGGGGAADTQYF | TGTGCCAGCAGTCGAGGAGGAGGGGGCGCAGCAGATACGCAGTATTTT
many | TRBJ1-2 | . | TRBV7-9 | CASSPGGDYGYTF | TGTGCCAGCAGCCCCGGTGGGGACTATGGCTACACCTTC
many | TRBJ2-3 | TRBD2 | TRBV28 | CASSLGGRIDTQYF | TGTGCCAGCAGTTTGGGCGGGAGGATAGATACGCAGTATTTT
few | TRBJ2-5 | . | TRBV12-2 | CASRLACPLLYRRETQYF | TGTGCAAGTCGCTTAGCGTGCCCCTTACTATATCGCCGGGAGACCCAGTACTTC
many | TRBJ2-7 | . | TRBV21-1 | CASSKEPGNVHEQYF | TGTGCCAGCAGCAAAGAACCCGGGAACGTCCACGAGCAGTACTTC
many | TRBJ2-7 | . | TRBV11-1 | CASNGGPGIYEQYF | TGTGCCAGCAATGGAGGGCCGGGTATCTACGAGCAGTACTTC
many | TRBJ2-5 | . | TRBV7-2 | CASSTRVGETQYF | TGTGCCAGCAGCACCAGGGTGGGGGAGACCCAGTACTTC
many | TRBJ1-1 | . | TRBV6-2/TRBV6-3 | CASSYSPGMGTEAFF | TGTGCCAGCAGTTACTCTCCTGGAATGGGCACTGAAGCTTTCTTT
many | TRBJ2-2 | . | TRBV23-1 | CASSQSGVPRANTGELFF | TGCGCCAGCAGTCAATCCGGGGTTCCGAGAGCAAACACCGGGGAGCTGTTTTTT
many | TRBJ1-3 | TRBD1 | TRBV6-5 | CASSNDRGRNTIYF | TGTGCCAGCAGCAACGACAGGGGTAGAAACACCATATATTTT
many | TRBJ2-7 | . | TRBV20-1 | CSATGERVEQYF | TGCAGTGCTACCGGGGAGAGGGTTGAGCAGTACTTC
many | TRBJ2-1 | . | TRBV5-1 | CASDRGGTGSSYNEQFF | TGCGCCAGCGATAGAGGAGGCACGGGGAGCTCCTACAATGAGCAGTTCTTC
many | TRBJ2-3 | TRBD2 | TRBV5-1 | CASSFLAGGPGTDTQYF | TGCGCCAGCAGCTTTCTCGCGGGAGGGCCTGGCACAGATACGCAGTATTTT